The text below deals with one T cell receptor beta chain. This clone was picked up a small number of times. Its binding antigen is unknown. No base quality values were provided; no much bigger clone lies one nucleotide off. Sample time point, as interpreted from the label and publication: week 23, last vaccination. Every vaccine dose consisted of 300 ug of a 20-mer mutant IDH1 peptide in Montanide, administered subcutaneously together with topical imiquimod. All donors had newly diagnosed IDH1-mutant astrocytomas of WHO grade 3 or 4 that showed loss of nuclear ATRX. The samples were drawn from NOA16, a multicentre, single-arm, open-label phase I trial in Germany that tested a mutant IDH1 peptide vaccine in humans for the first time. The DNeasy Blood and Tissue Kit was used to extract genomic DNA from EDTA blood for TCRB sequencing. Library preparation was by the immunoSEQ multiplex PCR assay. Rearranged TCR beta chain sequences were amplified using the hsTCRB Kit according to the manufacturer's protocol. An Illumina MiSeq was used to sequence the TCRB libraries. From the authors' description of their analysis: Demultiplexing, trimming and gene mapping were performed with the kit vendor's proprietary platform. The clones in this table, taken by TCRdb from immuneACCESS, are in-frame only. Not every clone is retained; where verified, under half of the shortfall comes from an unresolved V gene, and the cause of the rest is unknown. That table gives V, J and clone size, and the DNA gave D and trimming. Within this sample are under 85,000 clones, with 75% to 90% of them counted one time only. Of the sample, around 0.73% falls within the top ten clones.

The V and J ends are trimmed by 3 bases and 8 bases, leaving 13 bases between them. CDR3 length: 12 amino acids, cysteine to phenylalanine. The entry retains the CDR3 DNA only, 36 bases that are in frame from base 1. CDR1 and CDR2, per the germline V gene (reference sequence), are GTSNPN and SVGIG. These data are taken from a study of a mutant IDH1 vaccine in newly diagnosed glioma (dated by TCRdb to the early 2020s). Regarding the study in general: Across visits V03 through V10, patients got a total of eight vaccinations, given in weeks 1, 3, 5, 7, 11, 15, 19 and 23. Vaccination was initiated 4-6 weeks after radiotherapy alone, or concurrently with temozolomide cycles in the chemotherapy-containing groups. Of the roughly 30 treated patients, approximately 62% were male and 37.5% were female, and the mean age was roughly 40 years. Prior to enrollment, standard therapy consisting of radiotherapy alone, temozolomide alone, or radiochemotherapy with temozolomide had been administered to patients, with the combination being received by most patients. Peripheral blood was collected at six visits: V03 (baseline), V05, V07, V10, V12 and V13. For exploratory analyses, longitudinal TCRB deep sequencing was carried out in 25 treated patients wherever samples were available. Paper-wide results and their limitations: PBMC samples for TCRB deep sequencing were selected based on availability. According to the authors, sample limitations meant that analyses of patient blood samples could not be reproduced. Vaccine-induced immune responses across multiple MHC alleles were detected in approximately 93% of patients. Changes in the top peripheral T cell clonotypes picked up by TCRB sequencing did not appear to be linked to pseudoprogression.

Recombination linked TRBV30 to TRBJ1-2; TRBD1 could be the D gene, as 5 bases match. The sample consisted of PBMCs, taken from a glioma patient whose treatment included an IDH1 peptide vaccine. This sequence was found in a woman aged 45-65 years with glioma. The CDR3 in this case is CAWRPGGEGYTF. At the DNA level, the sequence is TGTGCCTGGAGACCAGGAGGGGAAGGCTACACCTTC.